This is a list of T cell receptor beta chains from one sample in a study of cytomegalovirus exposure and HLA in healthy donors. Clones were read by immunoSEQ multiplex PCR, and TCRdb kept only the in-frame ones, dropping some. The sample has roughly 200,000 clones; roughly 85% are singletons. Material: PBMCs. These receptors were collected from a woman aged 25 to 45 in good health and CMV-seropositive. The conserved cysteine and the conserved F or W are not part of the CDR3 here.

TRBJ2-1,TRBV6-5,ASSRTSGAYNEQF
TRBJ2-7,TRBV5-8,ASSQRSVGEQY
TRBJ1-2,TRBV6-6,ASSYSKGQYGYT
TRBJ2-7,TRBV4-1,ASQRIGTYEQY
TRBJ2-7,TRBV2,ATCRDRSYEQY
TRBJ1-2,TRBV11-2,ASSLYRDGYT
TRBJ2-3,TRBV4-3,ASSLRQGEADTQY
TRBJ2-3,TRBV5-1,ASSLTGLADTQY
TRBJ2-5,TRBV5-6,ASSYQRVQY
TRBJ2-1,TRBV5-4,ASSQRDYEQF
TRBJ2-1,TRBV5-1,ASSLGAARPGEQF
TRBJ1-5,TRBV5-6,ASSLGQRGQPQH
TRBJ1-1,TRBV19,ASIDVRDSIEAF
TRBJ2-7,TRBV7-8,ASSLSQGFYEQY
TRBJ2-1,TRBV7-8,ASRVRESSYNEQF
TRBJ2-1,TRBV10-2,ASSKGGANVYEQF
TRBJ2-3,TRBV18,ASSTSGGTDTQY
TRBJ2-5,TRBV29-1,SVGFYMTGVRQETQY
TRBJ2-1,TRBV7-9,ASSLVASGSPIYNEQF
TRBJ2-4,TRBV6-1,ASDASGRPGNIQY
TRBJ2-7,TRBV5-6,ASSIDRSPYEQY
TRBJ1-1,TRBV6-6,ASITSRTEAF
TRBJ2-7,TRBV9,ASSVQAGMPYEQY
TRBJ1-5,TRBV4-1,ASSRTGQHPSNQPQH
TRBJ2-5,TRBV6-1,ASSWTSGQETQY
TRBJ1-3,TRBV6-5,ASGPWGDLNTIY
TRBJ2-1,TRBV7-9,ASSLSIGSGEQF
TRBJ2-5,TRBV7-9,ASSPHREVKETQY
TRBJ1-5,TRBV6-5,ASSDYTHNQPQH
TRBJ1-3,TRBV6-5,ASSLTGTALGNTIY
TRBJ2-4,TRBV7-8,ASSIDSIIQNIQY
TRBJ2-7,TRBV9,ASSVGTGGRYEQY
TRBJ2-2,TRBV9,ASSRRDRDHTGELF
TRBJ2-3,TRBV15,ATSNPTGTSGRLTDTQY
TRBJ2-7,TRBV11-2,ASSLGETAAGAYEQY